The 3 T cell receptor beta chains listed next were all sequenced from one sample in a study of blood T cell repertoires in COVID-19. Produced via immunoSEQ multiplex PCR; TCRdb's table is partial and in-frame only. The sample yields some 300,000 clones, approximately 89% seen once. Sequencing was performed on peripheral blood. The receptors stem from a woman under 40 who had recovered from COVID-19.

V usage is TRBV7-7 and J usage is TRBJ2-7, with 10 bases fitting TRBD1. Germline-derived CDR1 and CDR2 are SSHAT and FNYEAQ (reference sequence). The CDR3 covers 13 residues. V lost 3 bases, J lost 5 bases, and 1 base stayed unmatched. CDR3 sequence reads: CASSLGQGNEQYF. Written as DNA, the CDR3 is TGTGCCAGCAGCTTGGGACAGGGGAACGAGCAGTACTTC.

This clone appeared a few times. The chain joins TRBV18 to TRBJ1-6; perhaps TRBD1 as D (6 bases). Germline CDR1 reads KGHSH; CDR2 reads LQKENI. Trimming removed 6 bases from V and 5 bases from J, with 14 bases in between. This CDR3 contains 15 residues. DNA of the CDR3: TGTGCCAGCTCCCCAAGACAGGACCATAATTCACCCCTCCACTTT. It encodes CASSPRQDHNSPLHF.

The chain couples TRBV4-2 to TRBJ1-1, with D perhaps TRBD1 (5 bases). Germline CDR1 and CDR2: LGHNA and YNFKEQ. The length of the CDR3 is 15 residues. V was shortened by 4 bases and J by 0 bases, with 12 bases between the two germline ends. CDR3 sequence reads: CASSPLRDLNTEAFF. CDR3 sequence (DNA): TGTGCCAGCAGCCCACTCCGGGACTTGAACACTGAAGCTTTCTTT.